This entry describes one T cell receptor beta chain. This clonotype has more than one count but fewer than ten. Its recognized antigen is unknown. No much larger clone is present one base from it, and per-base qualities are unavailable. Sequences LGHDT (CDR1) and YNNKEL (CDR2) are obtained from the germline V gene (reference sequence). Trimming costs V 1 base and J 5 bases, and their ends lie 5 bases apart. Measured from the cysteine to the phenylalanine, the CDR3 is 12 residues long. Here the CDR3 DNA is all that survives: 36 bases in frame from base 1. These data originate in a study of identical twins listed by TCRdb under 2016. About the full investigation: The study deep-sequenced TCR alpha and beta repertoires from monozygotic twins, unrelated adults of various ages and cord blood to test whether fetal clonotypes persist. To rule out contamination, replicate twin experiments were performed at different times with different library preparation protocols.

Only healthy Caucasian donors were included. The twin cohort consisted of three pairs of female monozygotic twins, all aged roughly 18 to 29 years. Miltenyi CD45RO+ enrichment and human naive T-cell isolation kits were used to isolate memory (CD45RO+) and naive T cells from PBMC. Beyond this particular receptor, the publication reports: Zero-insertion analyses could be partly confounded by invariant T cells such as MAIT and iNKT, although diverse VJ usage argued against such confounding for most clonotypes. Conclusions relied on cross-sectional statistical analysis, since the same donors could not be followed over many years. A weaker excess of twin sharing was found in beta out-of-frame sequences because the signal-to-noise ratio was lowered by fewer shared sequences. Abundant cord blood beta clonotypes carried fewer insertions; young adult naive repertoires showed a weaker similar trend, while memory repertoires showed none. Compared with coincidental sharing between unrelated individuals, out-of-frame TCR alpha sequences shared between twins had an excess of sequences with low generation probability. In monozygotic twins, recombination models systematically underestimated out-of-frame TCR alpha sharing, but the models matched the sharing seen between unrelated individuals.

Libraries came from 5' RACE. The data were produced on an Illumina HiSeq 2000. A universal primer binding site was introduced by template switching, and a unique molecular identifier was present in the final cDNA, enabling accurate counting of TCR cDNA molecules. Specific primers in the conserved constant-segment region were used to synthesize first-strand cDNA for the TCR alpha and beta chains. To control for contamination, each cDNA library was double barcoded with a SMART-Mk sample barcode plus Illumina barcodes. TruSeq adapter sequences, together with Illumina sample barcodes, were added in two successive PCR steps. The Illumina HiSeq platform was used with custom primers to sequence TCR alpha and beta cDNA libraries. Per the original workflow: MiGEC processed the raw reads to extract unique molecular identifiers, while MiXCR was used to determine the CDR3 positions. For each individual, recombination models were inferred using an EM algorithm with the repgenHMM and IGoR tools. The analysis of shared clonotypes was done with the tcR package in R, with sharing normalized by the product of cloneset sizes. Out-of-frame nonproductive sequences were analyzed to study raw recombination free of thymic and clonal selection effects. TCRdb reran the public reads through fastp at Q25 and MiXCR, keeping productive beta chains. Entries are consolidated by CDR3 protein sequence, retaining the most common genes and DNA. These V and J calls derive from TCRdb rather than the authors' analysis. This sample lists approximately 220,000 distinct CDR3 sequences; around 8% were detected once. The ten largest account for around 2.1% of the sample.

This sample also belongs to another study, concerning yellow fever vaccine responses in identical twins. The second study reports: The T cell response to vaccination in identical twins was reported by the authors to appear partly convergent and partly personalized. The study precisely tracked vaccine-responding T cell clones in identical twins.

The source material was memory (CD45RO+) T cells sorted from blood. What the cell subset or site label conveys for this sample: CD45RO+ enriched T cells. This chain joins TRBV3-1 to TRBJ2-5; the D segment cannot be called with confidence. This TCR was recovered from a woman under 30 in good health. The nucleotide sequence reads TGTGCCAGCAGCCAAGTGGATGAGACCCAGTACTTC. Its amino acids are CASSQVDETQYF.